The source of this T cell receptor beta chain is a study of blood T cells in healthy people across ages. General study findings and limits: Relative to aged donors, long-lived donors carried more naive CD4+ cells and displayed higher diversity.

Primers used in a second PCR of roughly 6 to 12 cycles were a sample-barcoded 5' primer and a J-beta primer mix. TCRdb re-called the 5' RACE reads with MiXCR, one entry per CDR3 protein. The sample lists 1 million or so distinct CDR3 sequences, around 43% seen once, with 15% to 20% in the top ten. The CDR3 loop spans 16 amino acids. Losses at the gene ends were 5 bases for V and 3 bases for J; bases not matched to a gene: 6. Germline V CDR1 and CDR2: SGHVS, FQNEAQ. As regards this clonotype: The target antigen is unknown.

This chain links TRBV7-8 with TRBJ2-3; 12 bases align to TRBD2. The clonotype originates from an older woman in good health. Sequencing was done on a sample of blood. The CDR3 protein is CASSPVTSGRTDTQYF. DNA of the CDR3: TGTGCCAGCAGCCCGGTGACTAGCGGGAGAACAGATACGCAGTATTTT.